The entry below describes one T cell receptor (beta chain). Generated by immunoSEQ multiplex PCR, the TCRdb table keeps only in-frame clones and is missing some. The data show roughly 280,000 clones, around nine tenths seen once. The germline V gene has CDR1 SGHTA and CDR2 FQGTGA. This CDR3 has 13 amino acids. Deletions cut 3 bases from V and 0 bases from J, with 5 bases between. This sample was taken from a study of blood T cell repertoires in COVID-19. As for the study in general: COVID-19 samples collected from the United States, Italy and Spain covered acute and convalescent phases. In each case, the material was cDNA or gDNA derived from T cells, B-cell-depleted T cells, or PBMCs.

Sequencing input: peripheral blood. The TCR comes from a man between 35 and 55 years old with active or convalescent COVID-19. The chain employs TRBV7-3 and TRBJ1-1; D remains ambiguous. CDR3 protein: CASSFQMNTEAFF. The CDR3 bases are TGTGCCAGCAGCTTCCAAATGAACACTGAAGCTTTCTTT.